This T cell receptor beta chain derives from a study of blood T cells in healthy people across ages. General observations from the study: PBMCs were not sorted, which prevented a conclusive comparison of naive versus antigen-experienced cells. CMV status of donors was unknown, possibly confounding expanded clonotype changes.

Then a second PCR, running roughly 7 to 11 cycles, was carried out with a sample-barcoded 5' primer and a J-beta primer mix. TCRdb re-derived calls from the 5' RACE reads in MiXCR, one entry per CDR3 protein. This sample has approximately 780,000 distinct CDR3 sequences, with approximately 24% found just once. Concerning this clonotype itself: Its antigen is still unknown.

Each donor supplied around 10 milliliters of peripheral blood. Unmatched junction bases numbered 4, after V lost 0 bases and J lost 6 bases. CDR3 length equals 14 residues. Germline V gene lookup returns CDR1 GTSNPN and CDR2 SVGIG (reference sequence). These data also formed part of another study, on T cells of mothers and their children. That investigation notes: The M1S primer of the second PCR added sample barcodes and 2-4 random nucleotides.

The sample consisted of blood. The sequence derives from a boy aged 5-17 years in good health. The rearrangement uses TRBV30 and TRBJ2-3, with 9 bases that match TRBD1. The CDR3 DNA reads TGTGCCTGGAGTGTAACAGGGGGCGGGGATACGCAGTATTTT. It yields the protein CAWSVTGGGDTQYF.